This entry is about one T cell receptor beta chain. This sample is drawn from a study of shared clonotypes between healthy human individuals. It was CD45RO-negative cells, positively selected for CCR7, that made up naive CD8 cells, with terminally differentiated effector memory CD45RA+ cells excluded. Germline CDR1 and CDR2: MGHRA and YSYEKL. V was shortened by 1 base and J by 2 bases, with 14 bases between the two germline ends. CDR3 length: 16 residues. In the authors' methods: Filtering differed, since immunoSEQ gave only junction sequences and no quality scores. Clones were read by immunoSEQ multiplex PCR, and TCRdb kept only the in-frame ones, dropping some. The DNA was the basis for D and trimming; V, J and clone size are from that table. Among around 2.1 million clones listed, under 95% were seen once.

This sequence joins TRBV4-1 and TRBJ1-2; D is possibly TRBD1 (5 bases). The source is a man younger than 35 in good health. Some clones in this sample may be carry-over from other donors' samples. The sequenced material came from naive CD8+ T cells from PBMCs. This chain's CDR3 is CASSQVSRTPNYGYTF. The CDR3 nucleotides read TGCGCCAGCAGCCAAGTTAGTCGGACACCCAACTATGGCTACACCTTC.